These T cell receptor beta chains were read from a single sample in a study of T cells in Graves' hyperthyroidism and ophthalmopathy. TCRdb ran MiXCR on the multiplex PCR reads and lists one entry per CDR3 protein. This table holds 480,000 or so distinct CDR3 sequences, 40% to 55% found once. Sequencing input: peripheral blood or thyroid tissue (not recorded which). The receptors come from an adult woman with Graves' disease, either hyperthyroidism or ophthalmopathy (not recorded which). CDR3s include the opening cysteine and the closing phenylalanine or tryptophan. The D gene is left open where the match is weak. Rows give clone size only sometimes, using once, few, many, or a class for an expanded clone.

>TRBD1|TRBJ1-2|-|TRBV7-2
CASSMTSGTVGGYTF
TGTGCCAGCAGCATGACTAGCGGGACAGTGGGTGGCTACACCTTC
>-|TRBJ2-7|-|TRBV5-5
CASSLIGAPSYEQYF
TGTGCCAGCAGCTTGATAGGGGCCCCCTCCTACGAGCAGTACTTC
>-|TRBJ2-5|-|TRBV2
CASSQDGYQETQYF
TGTGCCAGCAGCCAAGATGGGTACCAAGAGACCCAGTACTTC
>-|TRBJ2-7|-|TRBV7-9
CASGPPGLRYEQYF
TGTGCCAGCGGCCCTCCGGGACTCAGATACGAGCAGTACTTC
>-|TRBJ2-7|-|TRBV15
CATSRDGSGYYEQYF
TGTGCCACCAGCAGAGATGGAAGCGGGTACTACGAGCAGTACTTC
>TRBD1|TRBJ2-2|-|TRBV24-1
CATRRTGENTGELFF
TGTGCCACCAGGCGGACAGGGGAGAACACCGGGGAGCTGTTTTTT
>-|TRBJ1-5|-|TRBV12-3/TRBV12-4
CASSSLRQPNQPQHF
TGTGCCAGCAGTTCCTTAAGACAGCCGAATCAGCCCCAGCATTTT
>TRBD1|TRBJ2-4|-|TRBV7-9
CASSFGKGAGNIQYF
TGTGCCAGCAGCTTCGGAAAGGGGGCGGGAAACATTCAGTACTTC
>TRBD2|TRBJ2-3|few|TRBV10-1
CASSEVDETSGHTQYF
TGCGCTAGCAGTGAAGTCGACGAGACTAGCGGACATACGCAGTATTTT
>-|TRBJ2-5|-|TRBV7-9
CASSPRTYEETQYF
TGTGCCAGCAGCCCCAGGACTTACGAAGAGACCCAGTACTTC
>-|TRBJ2-2|-|TRBV2
CASSHRLANSGELFF
TGTGCCAGCAGCCACCGGCTAGCGAACTCCGGGGAGCTGTTTTTT
>TRBD1|TRBJ1-1|many|TRBV20-1
CSAEPTGGGYLNTEAFF
TGCAGTGCGGAACCCACAGGGGGCGGCTACCTAAACACTGAAGCTTTCTTT
>-|TRBJ2-5|-|TRBV10-3
CAISESIGEETQYF
TGTGCCATCAGTGAGTCTATAGGGGAAGAGACCCAGTACTTC
>TRBD1|TRBJ2-7|-|TRBV10-3
CASTGGGHEQYF
TGTGCCAGCACAGGGGGTGGCCACGAGCAGTACTTC
>-|TRBJ2-7|few|TRBV24-1
CATSDSQRAYEQYF
TGTGCCACCAGTGATTCCCAGCGGGCCTACGAGCAGTACTTC
>TRBD1|TRBJ2-5|once|TRBV29-1
CSGGQGPETQYF
TGCAGCGGTGGACAGGGCCCGGAGACCCAGTACTTC
>-|TRBJ1-2|-|TRBV20-1
CSVVADSYGYTF
TGCAGTGTTGTAGCGGACAGCTATGGCTACACCTTC
>-|TRBJ1-2|-|TRBV15
CATSRDAFSGYTF
TGTGCCACCAGCAGGGACGCATTTAGTGGCTACACCTTC
>TRBD1|TRBJ1-1|-|TRBV11-2
CASSDRDRAMNTEAFF
TGTGCCAGCAGCGACCGGGACAGGGCGATGAACACTGAAGCTTTCTTT
>TRBD2|TRBJ2-2|few|TRBV20-1
CSAIGLAGVTGELFF
TGCAGTGCTATAGGACTAGCGGGAGTCACCGGGGAGCTGTTTTTT
>-|TRBJ2-2|-|TRBV19
CASNGLYPTGELFF
TGTGCCAGTAATGGACTATACCCTACCGGGGAGCTGTTTTTT
>-|TRBJ1-5|many|TRBV7-9
CASSEGPGQPQHF
TGTGCCAGCAGCGAGGGTCCGGGACAGCCCCAGCATTTT
>-|TRBJ2-7|-|TRBV25-1
CARVPLEGEQYF
TGTGCTAGAGTGCCCCTGGAGGGGGAGCAGTACTTC
>-|TRBJ2-5|many|TRBV6-1
CASSTGIRETQYF
TGTGCCAGCAGTACAGGTATCCGAGAGACCCAGTACTTC
>-|TRBJ1-2|-|TRBV7-2
CASSSNGYAF
TGTGCCAGCAGTTCGAATGGCTACGCCTTC